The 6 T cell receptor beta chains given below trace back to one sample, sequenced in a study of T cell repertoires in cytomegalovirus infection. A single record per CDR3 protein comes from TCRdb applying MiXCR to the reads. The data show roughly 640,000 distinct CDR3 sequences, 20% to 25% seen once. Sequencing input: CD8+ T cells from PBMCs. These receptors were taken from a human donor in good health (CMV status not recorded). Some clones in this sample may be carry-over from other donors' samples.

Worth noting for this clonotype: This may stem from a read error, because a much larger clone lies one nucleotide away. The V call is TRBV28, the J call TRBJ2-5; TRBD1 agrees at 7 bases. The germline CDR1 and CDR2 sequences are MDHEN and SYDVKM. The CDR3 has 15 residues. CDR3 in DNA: TGTGCCAACAGTTCGCTGGGACAGCCCCAAGAGACCCAGTACTTC. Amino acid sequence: CANSSLGQPQETQYF.

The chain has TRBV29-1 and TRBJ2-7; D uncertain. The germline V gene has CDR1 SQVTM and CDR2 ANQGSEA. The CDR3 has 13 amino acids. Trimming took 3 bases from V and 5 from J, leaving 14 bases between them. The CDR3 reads CSVDSQASNEQYF. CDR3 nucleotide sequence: TGCAGCGTTGATTCGCAGGCGTCCAACGAGCAGTACTTC.

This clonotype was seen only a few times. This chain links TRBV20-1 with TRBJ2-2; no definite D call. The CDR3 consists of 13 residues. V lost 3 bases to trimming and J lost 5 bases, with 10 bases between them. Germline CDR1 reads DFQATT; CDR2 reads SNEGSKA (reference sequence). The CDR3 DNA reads TGCAGTGCTAGGGTGCGGCCGACCGGGGAGCTGTTTTTT. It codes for CSARVRPTGELFF.

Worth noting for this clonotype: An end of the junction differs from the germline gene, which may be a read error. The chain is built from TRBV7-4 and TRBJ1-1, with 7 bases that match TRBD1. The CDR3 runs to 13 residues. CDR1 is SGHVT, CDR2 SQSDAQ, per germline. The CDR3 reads CASSATGDPEALF. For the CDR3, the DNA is TGTGCCAGCAGCGCTACAGGGGACCCTGAAGCTCTCTTT.

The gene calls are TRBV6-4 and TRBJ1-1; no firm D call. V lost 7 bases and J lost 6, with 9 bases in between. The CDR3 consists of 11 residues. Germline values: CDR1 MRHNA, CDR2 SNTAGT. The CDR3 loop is CASTAGAEAFF. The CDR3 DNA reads TGTGCCAGCACCGCGGGTGCTGAAGCTTTCTTT.

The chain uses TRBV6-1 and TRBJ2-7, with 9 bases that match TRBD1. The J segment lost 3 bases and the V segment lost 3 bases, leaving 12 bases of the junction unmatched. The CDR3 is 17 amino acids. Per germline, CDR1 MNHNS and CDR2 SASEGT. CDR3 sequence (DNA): TGTGCCAGCAGTGACTTCTCCGGGACAGGGACAGGCTACGAGCAGTACGTC. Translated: CASSDFSGTGTGYEQYV.